The source of this TCR beta chain is a study of shared clonotypes between healthy human individuals. Points from the study as a whole: Generation probability values for non-shared clonotypes were lower than those for clonotypes shared by all four donors.

A word on this clone: What it recognizes is unknown.

Negatively enriched CD4+ T cells were divided by CD45RA into naive and memory. V was pared by 0 bases and J by 5 bases, with 3 bases of the junction left unmatched. This CDR3 has 14 residues. Per the germline V gene, CDR1 is MNHEY and CDR2 is SVGAGI. Only in-frame clones appear in the TCRdb table, and some are missing; sequencing was by immunoSEQ multiplex PCR. The sample records roughly 2.4 million clones, 90% to 96% being singletons. The rearrangement links TRBV6-5 to TRBJ1-1, with 7 bases identical to TRBD1. Sequenced input: naive CD4+ T cells sorted from blood. Subset: CD45RA+ positively selected. This clonotype was sampled from a man younger than 35 in good health. CDR3 DNA sequence: TGTGCCAGCAGTTACTCCCCGACAGGGACTGAAGCTTTCTTT. Its protein is CASSYSPTGTEAFF.